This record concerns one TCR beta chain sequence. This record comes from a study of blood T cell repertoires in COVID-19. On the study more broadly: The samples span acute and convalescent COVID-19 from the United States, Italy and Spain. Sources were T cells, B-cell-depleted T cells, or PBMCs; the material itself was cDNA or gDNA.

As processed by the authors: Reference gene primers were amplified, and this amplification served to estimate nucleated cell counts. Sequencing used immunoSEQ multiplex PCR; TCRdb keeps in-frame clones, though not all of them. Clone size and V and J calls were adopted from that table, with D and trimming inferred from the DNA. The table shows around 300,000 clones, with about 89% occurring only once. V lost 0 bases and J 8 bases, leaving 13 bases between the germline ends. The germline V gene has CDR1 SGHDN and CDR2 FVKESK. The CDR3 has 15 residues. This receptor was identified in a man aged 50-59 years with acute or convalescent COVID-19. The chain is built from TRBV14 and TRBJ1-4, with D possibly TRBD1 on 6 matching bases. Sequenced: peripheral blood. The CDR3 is CASSQDLDSAEKLFF. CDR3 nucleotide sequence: TGTGCCAGCAGCCAAGATTTGGACAGCGCGGAAAAACTGTTTTTT. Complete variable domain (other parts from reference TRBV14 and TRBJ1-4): EAGVTQFPSHSVIEKGQTVTLRCDPISGHDNLYWYRRVMGKEIKFLLHFVKESKQDESGMPNNRFLAERTGGTYSTLKVQPAELEDSGVYFCASSQDLDSAEKLFFGSGTQLSVL.